These 30 T cell receptor beta chains came from one sample sequenced in a study of blood T cell repertoires in COVID-19. Data came from immunoSEQ multiplex PCR; TCRdb stores just in-frame clones and leaves some out. The repertoire holds 70,000 to 95,000 clones, approximately 80% seen once, with 15% to 20% in the top ten. Input material: peripheral blood. All receptors come from a human donor in a cohort sampled during active COVID-19.

This clone has only a few counts. The chain links TRBV6-1 to TRBJ2-3; weak D call: TRBD1 (6 bases). This CDR3 comprises 16 residues. Trimming removed 1 base from V and 0 bases from J, with 11 bases in between. Looked up from germline, CDR1 is MNHNS and CDR2 is SASEGT. The CDR3 DNA sequence: TGTGCCAGCAGTGAAGTACCGGGACAAAGCACAGATACGCAGTATTTT. Translating gives CASSEVPGQSTDTQYF.

The chain recombines TRBV5-6 with TRBJ2-1; 7 bases match TRBD2. Trimming at V came to 1 base and at J to 7 bases, leaving 8 bases not matched to a gene. The CDR3 totals 15 residues. Germline loops: CDR1 SGHDT, CDR2 YYEEEE. The CDR3 nucleotides are TGTGCCAGCAGCTTGCCCCAGGGAGGGATTAATGAGCAGTTCTTC. The encoded protein is CASSLPQGGINEQFF.

The rearrangement joins TRBV7-9 to TRBJ2-1; the D gene is possibly TRBD2 (5 bases). The germline V gene encodes CDR1 SEHNR and CDR2 FQNEAQ (reference sequence). There are 16 residues in the CDR3. The CDR3 sequence is CATQGEGSANGGEQFF. The CDR3 region has the DNA TGTGCTACCCAAGGCGAGGGCTCAGCTAACGGTGGGGAGCAGTTCTTC. The variable domain in full, with the rest retrieved from reference TRBV7-9 and TRBJ2-1, is DTGVSQNPRHKITKRGQNVTFRCDPISEHNRLYWYRQTLGQGPEFLTYFQNEAQLEKSRLLSDRFSAERPKGSFSTLEIQRTEQGDSAMYLCATQGEGSANGGEQFFGPGTRLTVL.

This clone was seen only a few times. The chain's CDR3 is CASSSGQVNEKLFF. The CDR3 region has the DNA TGTGCCAGCAGTTCCGGACAGGTTAATGAAAAACTGTTTTTT. The rearrangement uses TRBV6-5 and TRBJ1-4, with TRBD1 matching 7 bases. After removal of 4 bases from V and 4 bases from J, the junction contained 3 bases not matched to a gene. From germline, CDR1 is MNHEY and CDR2 SVGAGI. The CDR3 loop spans 14 amino acids.

Concerning this clone: Distinct nucleotide sequences in the sample also encode this CDR3. CDR3 sequence: CASSHLNTEAFF. CDR3 nucleotides: TGTGCCAGCAGCCACCTAAACACTGAAGCTTTCTTT. The rearrangement uses TRBV3-1 (or the pseudogene TRBV3-2) and TRBJ1-1; D is unclear. This CDR3 is built from 12 residues. CDR1 LGHDT and CDR2 YNNKEL come from the germline V gene (reference sequence). Trimming shortened V by 3 bases and J by 2 bases, and 4 bases separated the two germline ends.

This clone was counted a single time. This chain links TRBV4-2 with TRBJ1-1; 8 positions match TRBD1. Germline loops: CDR1 LGHNA, CDR2 YNFKEQ. The CDR3 totals 15 residues. Germline trimming cut 2 bases from V and 5 bases from J; bases unmatched to any gene: 7. CDR3 amino acids: CASSQKDREKTEAFF. The CDR3 DNA reads as TGTGCCAGCAGCCAAAAGGACAGGGAGAAAACTGAAGCTTTCTTT.

The chain couples TRBV12-3 or TRBV12-4 to TRBJ2-1; possibly TRBD1 for D (5 bases). CDR3 length equals 13 residues. V gave up 3 bases and J gave up 7 bases, with 10 bases separating them. CDR3 region: CASSFGARNEQFF. The CDR3 DNA follows: TGTGCCAGCAGTTTTGGGGCTAGAAATGAGCAGTTCTTC.

This chain uses TRBV18 with TRBJ1-2, with a weak D call TRBD1 (6 bases). Germline CDR1 reads KGHSH; CDR2 reads LQKENI. The CDR3 is 13 residues long. V was pared by 3 bases and J by 3 bases, with 8 bases between. CDR3 coding DNA: TGTGCCAGCTCACCGGACAGAGACTATGGCTACACCTTC. Its protein product is CASSPDRDYGYTF.

The chain couples TRBV11-2 to TRBJ2-7, with D perhaps matching TRBD1 (7 bases). Germline CDR1 and CDR2: SGHAT and FQNNGV. The CDR3 length is 12 residues. Trimming shortened V by 8 bases and J by 0 bases, and 8 bases separated the two germline ends. The CDR3 bases are TGTGCCAGCCAGGGGGGCTCCTACGAGCAGTACTTC. It codes for CASQGGSYEQYF.

The chain couples TRBV28 to TRBJ2-1, with a weak D call TRBD2 (5 bases). This CDR3 contains 18 residues. With 2 bases removed from V and 4 bases from J, the gap between germline ends came to 21 bases. Germline V lookup: CDR1 MDHEN, CDR2 SYDVKM. CDR3 in DNA: TGTGCCAGCAGTTTACCGGGAATGGTACCCCCCGTGTACAATGAGCAGTTCTTC. This codes for CASSLPGMVPPVYNEQFF.

This chain joins TRBV7-6 and TRBJ2-7, with 8 bases matching TRBD1. Losses at the gene ends were 5 bases for V and 6 bases for J; bases not matched to a gene: 3. The germline V gene encodes CDR1 SGHVS and CDR2 FNYEAQ. CDR3 length: 12 residues. DNA of the CDR3: TGTGCCAGCAGCGACGGACAGGGCGAGCAGTACTTC. It is translated as CASSDGQGEQYF.

The chain couples TRBV28 to TRBJ2-1, with 8 bases matching TRBD1. This CDR3 has 13 amino acids. Germline lookup yields CDR1 MDHEN and CDR2 SYDVKM. J lost 15 bases, V lost 2 bases, and 9 bases had no gene match. CDR3 sequence: CASSLQGASPGFF. Written as DNA, the CDR3 is TGTGCCAGCAGTTTACAGGGGGCGTCTCCCGGGTTCTTC.

In this sample, this clone turned up once. This chain links TRBV2 with TRBJ2-6; 11 bases agree with TRBD1. Per the germline V gene, CDR1 is SNHLY and CDR2 is FYNNEI. The ends lost 7 bases at V and 3 bases at J; junction bases unmatched: 5. The CDR3 is 16 residues long. The CDR3 protein is CASTRTGGYGANVLTF. As DNA, the CDR3 is TGTGCCAGCACCCGGACAGGGGGCTATGGGGCCAACGTCCTGACTTTC. The whole variable domain, remainder taken from reference TRBV2 and TRBJ2-6, is EPEVTQTPSHQVTQMGQEVILRCVPISNHLYFYWYRQILGQKVEFLVSFYNNEISEKSEIFDDQFSVERPDGSNFTLKIRSTKLEDSAMYFCASTRTGGYGANVLTFGAGSRLTVL.

The genes are TRBV5-1 and TRBJ2-5; 16 bases line up with TRBD2. The CDR3 covers 17 residues. Trimming took 4 bases from V and 4 from J; bases not matched to a gene: 7. The germline gives CDR1 SGHRS, CDR2 YFSETQ. CDR3 in DNA: TGCGCCAGCAGCGCGGGACTAGCGGGAGGGCTCGGAGAGACCCAGTACTTC. Translated, it gives CASSAGLAGGLGETQYF.

This rearrangement joins TRBV6-1 to TRBJ1-5; a possible D gene is TRBD1 (6 bases). The V and J ends lost 3 bases and 1 base respectively, with 10 bases between them. Germline assignment: CDR1 MNHNS and CDR2 SASEGT. This CDR3 spans 15 amino acids. The CDR3, as DNA: TGTGCCAGCAGTGACCCAGGGGCAAGCAATCAGCCCCAGCATTTT. It encodes CASSDPGASNQPQHF.

This clone has at least ten counts. The V gene is TRBV19, the J gene TRBJ1-5; TRBD1 aligns across 8 bases. Germline V gives CDR1 LNHDA, CDR2 SQIVND (reference sequence). CDR3 length equals 14 residues. The J segment lost 4 bases and the V segment lost 7 bases, leaving 6 bases of the junction unmatched. This CDR3 is CASTSRGLNQPQHF. CDR3 nucleotides: TGTGCCAGTACCAGCAGGGGGCTGAATCAGCCCCAGCATTTT.

The chain couples TRBV10-3 to TRBJ1-2, with D tentatively TRBD1 (5 bases). Germline V lookup: CDR1 ENHRY, CDR2 SYGVKD. V lost 7 bases and J lost 8, with 11 bases in between. The CDR3 spans 11 residues. The CDR3 here is CAIMGGIGYTF. CDR3 DNA sequence: TGTGCCATCATGGGGGGTATCGGCTACACCTTC.

The V call is TRBV4-1, the J call TRBJ2-3; 11 bases fit TRBD2. The CDR3 runs to 18 residues. J lost 5 bases, V lost 0 bases, and 10 bases had no gene match. Germline CDR1 MGHRA, CDR2 YSYEKL. CDR3 DNA: TGCGCCAGCAGCCAAGATCGGGTAGCGGGAGGGCCGGGAGATACGCAGTATTTT. Translated, it gives CASSQDRVAGGPGDTQYF.

This chain uses TRBV2 with TRBJ1-3; weak D call: TRBD1 (6 bases). The V and J ends lost 5 bases and 4 bases respectively, with 15 bases between them. CDR3 length: 15 residues. Germline V CDR1 and CDR2: SNHLY, FYNNEI. In DNA form, the CDR3 reads TGTGCCAGCAGTCATCTAGGGGGAGAGGGAAACACCATATATTTT. It encodes CASSHLGGEGNTIYF.

The CDR3 protein is CATSDSRQGNRADTQYF. CDR3 coding DNA: TGTGCCACCAGTGATTCAAGACAGGGGAATCGGGCAGATACGCAGTATTTT. The genes are TRBV24-1 and TRBJ2-3, with 8 bases lining up with TRBD1. The CDR3 is 17 residues long. Germline assignment: CDR1 KGHDR and CDR2 SFDVKD. The V segment lost 2 bases and the J segment 4 bases; nucleotides outside the gene matches: 10.

This chain connects TRBV28 to TRBJ1-4; tentatively, D is TRBD1 (5 bases). Trimming pared 10 bases from V and 6 bases from J, leaving 18 bases between. The CDR3 runs 14 residues. Germline CDR1 MDHEN, CDR2 SYDVKM. CDR3 loop: CATVPQGRDEKLFF. The CDR3 DNA follows: TGTGCCACAGTACCGCAGGGTCGCGATGAAAAACTGTTTTTT.

This chain links TRBV7-6 with TRBJ2-1; 7 bases fit TRBD2. With 1 base clipped from V and 0 bases from J, the junction kept 0 bases outside the gene matches. The CDR3 totals 15 residues. CDR1 SGHVS and CDR2 FNYEAQ come from the germline V gene. CDR3 protein: CASSLGGGSYNEQFF. The CDR3, as DNA: TGTGCCAGCAGCTTAGGGGGGGGCTCCTACAATGAGCAGTTCTTC. The whole variable domain, filled in from reference TRBV7-6 and TRBJ2-1, reads GAGVSQSPRYKVTKRGQDVALRCDPISGHVSLYWYRQALGQGPEFLTYFNYEAQQDKSGLPNDRFSAERPEGSISTLTIQRTEQRDSAMYRCASSLGGGSYNEQFFGPGTRLTVL.

The chain's CDR3 is CASSTLGGAYEQYF. The DNA for the CDR3 is TGTGCCAGCAGCACTCTGGGGGGGGCCTACGAGCAGTACTTC. The chain is built from TRBV6-5 and TRBJ2-7, with 7 bases that match TRBD2. V was clipped by 6 bases and J by 2 bases; unmatched bases: 7. Germline CDR1 reads MNHEY; CDR2 reads SVGAGI. This CDR3 has 14 residues.

This sequence joins TRBV10-2 and TRBJ1-1, with D hard to call. The CDR3 runs 14 residues. Germline V gene data show CDR1 as WSHSY and CDR2 as SAAADI. The V gene lost 3 bases and the J gene lost 0 bases, with 8 bases spanning the gap. CDR3 region: CASSDHTLNTEAFF. CDR3 bases: TGCGCCAGCAGTGACCACACCTTGAACACTGAAGCTTTCTTT.

In its sample, this clone was seen a few times. DNA of the CDR3: TGCGCCAGCAGTGAGTCAGGGCCAGGGGGGAATGAGCAGTTCTTC. It specifies CASSESGPGGNEQFF. V and J are TRBV10-1 and TRBJ2-1; D might be TRBD1 (7 bases). Trimming removed 0 bases at V and 7 bases at J, with 13 bases between. This CDR3 has 15 amino acids. From germline, CDR1 is WNHNN and CDR2 SYGVQD (reference sequence).

The V call is TRBV9, the J call TRBJ2-2; D is perhaps TRBD2 (5 bases). This CDR3 is built from 16 residues. V was pared by 3 bases and J by 4 bases, with 16 bases between. Looked up from germline, CDR1 is SGDLS and CDR2 is YYNGEE. The CDR3 is CASSDGPGRRTGELFF. CDR3 coding DNA: TGTGCCAGCAGCGACGGACCGGGAAGGCGCACCGGGGAGCTGTTTTTT.

This sequence joins TRBV28 and TRBJ2-3, with 11 bases that match TRBD1. CDR1 MDHEN and CDR2 SYDVKM come from the germline V gene. With 4 bases clipped from V and 4 bases from J, the junction kept 1 base outside the gene matches. This CDR3 region has 14 residues. CDR3 amino acids: CASSWDRGADTQYF. CDR3 bases: TGTGCCAGCAGTTGGGACAGGGGGGCAGATACGCAGTATTTT.

This clone was detected only a few times. The chain employs TRBV2 and TRBJ1-5; D is unresolved. Germline CDR1 and CDR2: SNHLY and FYNNEI. V was trimmed by 6 bases and J by 0 bases, leaving 9 bases between them. The CDR3 covers 14 residues. The CDR3 coding sequence is TGTGCCAGCAGGGCGGAGTATAGCAATCAGCCCCAGCATTTT. It codes for CASRAEYSNQPQHF.

V is TRBV6-1 and J is TRBJ1-1; D call uncertain. The CDR3 length is 15 residues. V lost 2 bases, J lost 4 bases, and 14 bases lay in between. The germline V gene has CDR1 MNHNS and CDR2 SASEGT. The DNA for the CDR3 is TGTGCCAGCAGTGAACCCAGGTTCCGTTCCACTGAAGCTTTCTTT. Amino acids: CASSEPRFRSTEAFF.

The chain uses TRBV28 and TRBJ2-1, with 14 positions matching TRBD2. This CDR3 is built from 16 residues. V was pared by 3 bases and J by 6 bases, with 4 bases of the junction left unmatched. Germline CDR1 reads MDHEN; CDR2 reads SYDVKM. The CDR3 reads CASSFQGTSGSNEQFF. The CDR3 nucleotides are TGTGCCAGCAGTTTCCAAGGGACTAGCGGGAGCAATGAGCAGTTCTTC. The full variable domain, in which reference TRBV28 and TRBJ2-1 provide the parts outside the CDR3, is DVKVTQSSRYLVKRTGEKVFLECVQDMDHENMFWYRQDPGLGLRLIYFSYDVKMKEKGDIPEGYSVSREKKERFSLILESASTNQTSMYLCASSFQGTSGSNEQFFGPGTRLTVL.